These T cell receptor beta chains were read from a single sample in a study of blood T cell repertoires in COVID-19. The assay was immunoSEQ multiplex PCR, and TCRdb's table has in-frame clones only and misses some. This sample has about 250,000 clones, with around 82% found just once. Sequenced sample: peripheral blood. The receptors shown here come from a man aged 35 to 55 with active or convalescent COVID-19. CDR3s include the opening cysteine and the closing phenylalanine or tryptophan. The D gene is left open where the match is weak. Clone size is not always given. Where it is, it says once, few, many or a class for expanded clones.

v_call: TRBV28
d_call: TRBD2
j_call: TRBJ2-1
clone_size: -
cdr3_nt: TGTGCCAGCAGTTTGGGGGGGGACTACAATGAGCAGTTCTTC
cdr3_aa: CASSLGGDYNEQFF

v_call: TRBV5-5
d_call: -
j_call: TRBJ2-3
clone_size: -
cdr3_nt: TGTGCCAGCAGCCCCCTACAGGGACCTAGCACAGATACGCAGTATTTT
cdr3_aa: CASSPLQGPSTDTQYF

v_call: TRBV5-1
d_call: TRBD1
j_call: TRBJ1-6
clone_size: -
cdr3_nt: TGCGCCAGCAGCCCCTTTGCCCAGGGGGGCAGCTCCTATAATTCACCCCTCCACTTT
cdr3_aa: CASSPFAQGGSSYNSPLHF

v_call: TRBV7-8
d_call: -
j_call: TRBJ1-1
clone_size: -
cdr3_nt: TGTGCCAGCAGCTTAAAGGACAGTAGAACTGAAGCTTTCTTT
cdr3_aa: CASSLKDSRTEAFF

v_call: TRBV9
d_call: -
j_call: TRBJ2-3
clone_size: -
cdr3_nt: TGTGCCAGCAGCTTGGGACTTACAGATACGCAGTATTTT
cdr3_aa: CASSLGLTDTQYF

v_call: TRBV6-5
d_call: -
j_call: TRBJ1-2
clone_size: few
cdr3_nt: TGTGCCAGCAGTTACGGGGGGGCTTATGGCTACACCTTC
cdr3_aa: CASSYGGAYGYTF

v_call: TRBV6-5
d_call: -
j_call: TRBJ1-1
clone_size: -
cdr3_nt: TGTGCCAGCAGTTACGGACGACAGCCGGGGAACACTGAAGCTTTCTTT
cdr3_aa: CASSYGRQPGNTEAFF

v_call: TRBV27
d_call: -
j_call: TRBJ2-3
clone_size: few
cdr3_nt: TGTGCCAGCAGTTTCGAGGGCGGAGTGACAGATACGCAGTATTTT
cdr3_aa: CASSFEGGVTDTQYF

v_call: TRBV7-9
d_call: -
j_call: TRBJ1-1
clone_size: -
cdr3_nt: TGTGCCAGCACCCAGACACAGGGCACTGAAGCTTTCTTT
cdr3_aa: CASTQTQGTEAFF

v_call: TRBV28
d_call: TRBD1
j_call: TRBJ2-7
clone_size: -
cdr3_nt: TGTGCCAGCAGTTTACTACAGGGGTCCGCCTACGAGCAGTACTTC
cdr3_aa: CASSLLQGSAYEQYF

v_call: TRBV19
d_call: -
j_call: TRBJ1-6
clone_size: few
cdr3_nt: TGTGCCAGTAGTATCTCCCAGGGGAGGGGGTTTTCACCCCTCCACTTT
cdr3_aa: CASSISQGRGFSPLHF

v_call: TRBV19
d_call: -
j_call: TRBJ2-3
clone_size: -
cdr3_nt: TGTGCCAGTAGTATCCGCGGGATTTCCCCTTCGACGCAGTATTTT
cdr3_aa: CASSIRGISPSTQYF

v_call: TRBV30
d_call: -
j_call: TRBJ2-3
clone_size: few
cdr3_nt: TGTGCCTGGAACCCAGGAGGCCTCGGCACAGATACGCAGTATTTT
cdr3_aa: CAWNPGGLGTDTQYF

v_call: TRBV3-1/TRBV3-2
d_call: -
j_call: TRBJ1-2
clone_size: -
cdr3_nt: TGTGCCAGCAGCCAAGGGGGCAGGGTGGGCTATGGCTACACCTTC
cdr3_aa: CASSQGGRVGYGYTF

v_call: TRBV7-2
d_call: -
j_call: TRBJ1-2
clone_size: -
cdr3_nt: TGTGCCAGCAGCTTACACAGGGAGAACTATGGCTACACCTTC
cdr3_aa: CASSLHRENYGYTF

v_call: TRBV29-1
d_call: -
j_call: TRBJ1-1
clone_size: -
cdr3_nt: TGCAGCGTTGAAAGGACAGCCAACACTGAAGCTTTCTTT
cdr3_aa: CSVERTANTEAFF

v_call: TRBV5-1
d_call: TRBD1
j_call: TRBJ2-2
clone_size: -
cdr3_nt: TGCGCCAGCAGCTACAGGGGTACCGGGGAGCTGTTTTTT
cdr3_aa: CASSYRGTGELFF

v_call: TRBV10-3
d_call: -
j_call: TRBJ1-1
clone_size: -
cdr3_nt: TGTGCCACCGGACAGCTGAACACTGAAGCTTTCTTT
cdr3_aa: CATGQLNTEAFF

v_call: TRBV10-1
d_call: -
j_call: TRBJ1-5
clone_size: -
cdr3_nt: TGCGCCAGCAGTGAACCGGGGGGCGAAGGTCAGCCCCAGCATTTT
cdr3_aa: CASSEPGGEGQPQHF

v_call: TRBV9
d_call: -
j_call: TRBJ1-1
clone_size: -
cdr3_nt: TGTGCCAGCAGCGGGGGAGGGGTGGGCACTGAAGCTTTCTTT
cdr3_aa: CASSGGGVGTEAFF

v_call: TRBV6-6
d_call: -
j_call: TRBJ1-1
clone_size: -
cdr3_nt: TGTGCCAGCAGTTATAGGACGGAGGCTGGCACTGAAGCTTTCTTT
cdr3_aa: CASSYRTEAGTEAFF

v_call: TRBV24-1
d_call: -
j_call: TRBJ2-7
clone_size: -
cdr3_nt: TGTGCCACCAGTGATCAAAACTACGAGCAGTACTTC
cdr3_aa: CATSDQNYEQYF

v_call: TRBV25-1
d_call: TRBD1
j_call: TRBJ1-2
clone_size: -
cdr3_nt: TGTGCCAGCAGTGAAGGGGGGACAGGGGCCAACTATGGCTACACCTTC
cdr3_aa: CASSEGGTGANYGYTF

v_call: TRBV18
d_call: TRBD2
j_call: TRBJ2-7
clone_size: -
cdr3_nt: TGTGCCAGCTCACCACCACGAGCGGGAGGTCATATCCACGAGCAGTACTTC
cdr3_aa: CASSPPRAGGHIHEQYF

v_call: TRBV14
d_call: -
j_call: TRBJ1-1
clone_size: -
cdr3_nt: TGTGCCAGCAGCCAAGACTCCGTGAACACTGAAGCTTTCTTT
cdr3_aa: CASSQDSVNTEAFF

v_call: TRBV10-3
d_call: TRBD2
j_call: TRBJ2-5
clone_size: -
cdr3_nt: TGTGCCATCGGGAATAGCGGGGGGCAAGAGACCCAGTACTTC
cdr3_aa: CAIGNSGGQETQYF

v_call: TRBV5-1
d_call: -
j_call: TRBJ1-1
clone_size: -
cdr3_nt: TGCGCCAGCAGCCCTATGGAGGCGACGAACACTGAAGCTTTCTTT
cdr3_aa: CASSPMEATNTEAFF